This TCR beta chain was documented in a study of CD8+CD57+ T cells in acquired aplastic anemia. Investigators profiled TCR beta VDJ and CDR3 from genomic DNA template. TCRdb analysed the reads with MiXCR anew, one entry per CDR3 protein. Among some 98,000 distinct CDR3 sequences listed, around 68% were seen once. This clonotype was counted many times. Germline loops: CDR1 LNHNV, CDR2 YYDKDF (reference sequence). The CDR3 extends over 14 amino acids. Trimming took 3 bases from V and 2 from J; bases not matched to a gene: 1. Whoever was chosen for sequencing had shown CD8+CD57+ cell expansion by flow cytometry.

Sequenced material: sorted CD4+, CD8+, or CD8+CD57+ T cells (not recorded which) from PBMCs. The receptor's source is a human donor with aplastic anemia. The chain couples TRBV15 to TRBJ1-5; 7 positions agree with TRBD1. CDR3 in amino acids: CATSSDRGNQPQHF. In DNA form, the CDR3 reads TGTGCCACCAGCAGCGACAGGGGCAATCAGCCCCAGCATTTT.